This T cell receptor beta chain was observed in a study of glioma-infiltrating T cells. This clonotype was counted at least ten times. Antigen specificity is unknown. The CDR3 has 13 residues. V lost 8 bases and J lost 1, with 10 bases in between. Broader study findings: Tissue and blood shared very few CDR3 sequences. Above-expected tissue-blood divergence occurred in all gliomas, most in low-grade ones.

The iRepertoire nested amplicon-rescue multiplex PCR amplified TCR alpha and beta CDR3s from RNA. Input was roughly 85-450 ng of tissue mRNA or PBMC total RNA. One entry per CDR3 protein results from TCRdb running MiXCR on the multiplex PCR reads. The sample gives 4,000 to 5,000 distinct CDR3 sequences, approximately 34% of which show up once; under 8% is in the top ten. The V gene is TRBV12-3 or TRBV12-4, the J gene TRBJ2-3; D possibly matches TRBD1 or TRBD2 (5 bases each). The sequenced sample was glioma tissue, nonneoplastic brain tissue, or PBMCs (not recorded which). The sequence derives from a human donor with low-grade glioma or glioblastoma, undergoing nonglioma brain surgery, or in good health (not recorded which). The CDR3 loop reads CASGTHGTDTQYF. CDR3 bases: TGTGCCAGCGGGACCCATGGCACAGATACGCAGTATTTT.